Listed here are 27 T cell receptor beta chains from one sample, sequenced in a study of T-cell reconstitution after alpha-beta-depleted transplantation in children. Unique molecular identifiers were incorporated when the TCRbeta library was constructed. TCRdb analysed the PCR reads with MiXCR anew, one entry per CDR3 protein. The table includes about 610,000 distinct CDR3 sequences, over 9.5% detected once. This material consisted of PBMCs from the stem cell graft donor, taken from the stem cell graft. All receptors derive from a human donor who donated a stem cell graft to a child with acute myeloid leukemia.

This chain links TRBV6-5 with TRBJ1-5; D gene unclear. This CDR3 comprises 15 residues. The V gene's germline CDR1 is MNHEY and CDR2 SVGAGI. Trimming shortened V by 2 bases and J by 2 bases, and 10 bases separated the two germline ends. The CDR3 is CASSYTGPGNQPQHF. In DNA form, the CDR3 reads TGTGCCAGCAGTTACACGGGTCCCGGCAATCAGCCCCAGCATTTT.

This chain joins TRBV9 and TRBJ2-1, with 8 bases fitting TRBD1. Per the germline V gene, CDR1 is SGDLS and CDR2 is YYNGEE. The CDR3 extends over 14 amino acids. The V and J ends lost 0 bases and 6 bases, in that order; junction bases with no gene match: 2. The CDR3 DNA reads as TGTGCCAGCAGCGTAGGGGACAGGCTCAATGAGCAGTTCTTC. The encoded protein is CASSVGDRLNEQFF.

This clonotype came up many times. This chain connects TRBV9 to TRBJ1-5; 7 bases fit TRBD1. This CDR3 comprises 18 residues. Per the germline V gene, CDR1 is SGDLS and CDR2 is YYNGEE. V lost 4 bases, J lost 4 bases, and 17 bases stayed unmatched. The chain's CDR3 is CASSPTGSSWGPNQPQHF. The CDR3 bases are TGTGCCAGCAGCCCGACAGGGTCCTCATGGGGCCCTAATCAGCCCCAGCATTTT.

As regards this clonotype: A much larger clone is a single base away; this may be a read error. The chain couples TRBV20-1 to TRBJ2-1; 7 positions agree with TRBD2. The CDR3 sequence is 17 residues long. Germline CDR1 DFQATT, CDR2 SNEGSKA (reference sequence). The CDR3 spells CCARDFGLDFSYNEQFF. The CDR3, as DNA: TGCTGTGCTAGAGATTTCGGACTAGACTTCTCCTACAATGAGCAGTTCTTC.

This clonotype was seen a handful of times. CDR3 sequence reads: CASSSGGKTVGSPLHF. CDR3 DNA: TGTGCCAGCAGCTCGGGGGGAAAAACAGTAGGCTCACCCCTCCACTTT. The chain combines TRBV7-1 with TRBJ1-6, with a tentative D call TRBD1 (5 bases). TRBV7-1 is an ORF; its function is uncertain. V lost 3 bases, J lost 10 bases, and 19 bases lay in between. This CDR3 has 16 residues.

The chain carries TRBV20-1 and TRBJ2-7; TRBD2 agrees at 10 bases. Germline assignment: CDR1 DFQATT and CDR2 SNEGSKA (reference sequence). The CDR3 runs to 15 residues. Trimming took 0 bases from V and 3 from J; bases not matched to a gene: 5. The CDR3, as DNA: TGCAGTGCTAGAGATATCGGGACTAGCGTCTACGAGCAGTACTTC. It yields the protein CSARDIGTSVYEQYF.

The V and J genes are TRBV29-1 and TRBJ1-5; D not resolved. V was pared by 1 base and J by 0 bases, with 7 bases between. Germline V lookup: CDR1 SQVTM, CDR2 ANQGSEA. This CDR3 region has 14 residues. DNA of the CDR3: TGCAGCGTTGAAGGGCAGTATAGCAATCAGCCCCAGCATTTT. Encoded protein: CSVEGQYSNQPQHF.

This clonotype has just a few counts. This chain uses TRBV7-6 with TRBJ2-1; 9 nucleotides line up with TRBD1. The CDR3 totals 16 residues. The V segment lost 5 bases and the J segment 7 bases; nucleotides outside the gene matches: 12. Germline-derived CDR1 and CDR2 are SGHVS and FNYEAQ. Here the CDR3 reads CASSPPGTGKLNEQFF. The CDR3, as DNA: TGTGCCAGCAGCCCGCCGGGGACAGGGAAGCTTAATGAGCAGTTCTTC.

Only a few counts were recorded for this clonotype. In nucleotides, the CDR3 is TGTGCCAGCAGCCTTACCGGCACCCCTCAGGGTGAGCAGTTCTTC. Its protein product is CASSLTGTPQGEQFF. V and J are TRBV7-2 and TRBJ2-1; perhaps TRBD1 as D (5 bases). V lost 5 bases, J lost 9 bases, and 20 bases lay in between. The CDR3 runs 15 residues. Per germline, CDR1 SGHTA and CDR2 FQGNSA.

This clonotype was seen a handful of times. The V gene is TRBV20-1, the J gene TRBJ2-1; D not certain. V dropped 3 bases and J dropped 4 bases, with 7 bases sitting between them. The length of the CDR3 is 12 residues. Germline lookup yields CDR1 DFQATT and CDR2 SNEGSKA (reference sequence). CDR3 coding DNA: TGCAGTGCTAGGAGCGAATACAATGAGCAGTTCTTC. It encodes CSARSEYNEQFF.

This chain connects TRBV6-5 to TRBJ2-5, with TRBD1 matching 9 bases. This CDR3 comprises 14 residues. Trimming removed 2 bases from V and 5 bases from J; junction bases left unmatched: 3. Germline assignment: CDR1 MNHEY and CDR2 SVGAGI. CDR3 nucleotides: TGTGCCAGCAGTTACCGAGGACAGGGGGAGACCCAGTACTTC. Residues: CASSYRGQGETQYF.

This clonotype showed up many times. The chain links TRBV7-8 to TRBJ2-5; 9 bases align to TRBD2. Losses at the gene ends were 1 base for V and 5 bases for J; bases not matched to a gene: 8. Germline V gives CDR1 SGHVS, CDR2 FQNEAQ. This CDR3 comprises 16 residues. CDR3 protein: CASSLGLAGRRETQYF. In DNA, the CDR3 is TGTGCCAGCAGCTTAGGGCTAGCGGGGCGCCGGGAGACCCAGTACTTC.

V gene TRBV7-9 combines with J gene TRBJ2-7; D tentatively fits TRBD1 or TRBD2 (5 bases each). Deletions cut 5 bases from V and 1 base from J, with 12 bases between. Germline CDR1 reads SEHNR; CDR2 reads FQNEAQ (reference sequence). CDR3 length equals 14 residues. The DNA for the CDR3 is TGTGCCAGCAGCCCAGGGAGTAGGTCCTACGAGCAGTACTTC. Encoded protein: CASSPGSRSYEQYF.

The V call is TRBV15, the J call TRBJ2-1, with TRBD2 matching 8 bases. CDR3 size: 15 residues. In germline, CDR1 is LNHNV, CDR2 YYDKDF (reference sequence). Trimming took 0 bases from V and 6 from J; bases not matched to a gene: 4. In nucleotides, the CDR3 is TGTGCCACCAGCAGAGACCTAGCGGGTTCCAATGAGCAGTTCTTC. It yields the protein CATSRDLAGSNEQFF.

This clonotype was seen only a few times. CDR3 amino acids: CASSFSLAGGSYQETQYF. CDR3 in DNA: TGTGCCAGCAGCTTCTCACTAGCGGGAGGCTCCTACCAAGAGACCCAGTACTTC. J is TRBJ2-5 and V is TRBV11-2; TRBD2 matches 12 bases. The CDR3 runs to 18 residues. The germline gives CDR1 SGHAT, CDR2 FQNNGV. V lost 3 bases and J lost 0; bases outside the gene matches: 8.

The chain employs TRBV20-1 and TRBJ2-1; 9 nucleotides line up with TRBD1. Unmatched junction bases numbered 11, after V lost 2 bases and J lost 9 bases. The CDR3 has 15 residues. CDR1 and CDR2 (germline): DFQATT, SNEGSKA (reference sequence). CDR3 amino acids: CSARPRDRVGGEQFF. Written as DNA, the CDR3 is TGCAGTGCTAGACCCCGGGACAGGGTGGGAGGTGAGCAGTTCTTC.

The chain has TRBV7-8 and TRBJ2-5, with 14 bases aligning to TRBD2. In germline, CDR1 is SGHVS, CDR2 FQNEAQ. There are 15 residues in the CDR3. Trimming removed 5 bases from V and 9 bases from J; junction bases left unmatched: 8. CDR3 DNA: TGTGCCAGCAGCCCGGGAGGGGGACTAGCGGGAGCCCAGTACTTC. Its protein product is CASSPGGGLAGAQYF.

The chain employs TRBV5-1 and TRBJ2-7; D may be TRBD1 or TRBD2 (5 bases each). The CDR3 runs 13 residues. Trimming took off 7 bases at V and 7 bases at J, with 18 bases between the two ends. Germline V lookup: CDR1 SGHRS, CDR2 YFSETQ. The CDR3 DNA reads TGCGCCAGCTTCAACCCAGGGTCGGGGGAGCAGTACTTC. Residues: CASFNPGSGEQYF.

The chain carries TRBV5-1 and TRBJ2-5; D possibly matches TRBD1 or TRBD2 (6 bases each). CDR3 length equals 14 residues. Trimming shortened V by 2 bases and J by 1 base, and 9 bases separated the two germline ends. Germline CDR1 SGHRS, CDR2 YFSETQ. CDR3 loop: CASSFSGAQETQYF. Written as DNA, the CDR3 is TGCGCCAGCAGCTTCTCGGGGGCCCAAGAGACCCAGTACTTC.

This clonotype came up once. The V call is TRBV20-1, the J call TRBJ2-2, with D perhaps TRBD2 (5 bases). V lost 3 bases, J lost 0 bases, and 8 bases lay in between. The CDR3 has 14 residues. Germline-derived CDR1 and CDR2 are DFQATT and SNEGSKA (reference sequence). This CDR3 reads CSARGASNTGELFF. The CDR3 nucleotides are TGCAGTGCTAGGGGAGCATCGAACACCGGGGAGCTGTTTTTT.

This clonotype has just a few counts. The V gene is TRBV10-3, the J gene TRBJ1-2; D unresolved. V was trimmed by 2 bases and J by 6 bases, leaving 10 bases between them. The CDR3 totals 13 residues. Germline CDR1 is ENHRY and CDR2 is SYGVKD. The CDR3 loop reads CAISEGGVDGYTF. The CDR3 DNA reads as TGTGCCATCAGTGAGGGTGGAGTAGATGGCTACACCTTC.

This clonotype was seen a handful of times. The chain joins TRBV7-6 to TRBJ2-7; D tentatively fits TRBD1 or TRBD2 (5 bases each). Germline V gives CDR1 SGHVS, CDR2 FNYEAQ. This CDR3 is 15 amino acids long. V was pared by 4 bases and J by 5 bases, with 18 bases between. CDR3 residues: CASSSFSYGANEQYF. The CDR3 region has the DNA TGTGCCAGCAGCTCGTTCTCGTACGGGGCCAACGAGCAGTACTTC.

This clonotype was counted between two and nine times. V gene TRBV7-2 combines with J gene TRBJ2-3; 8 bases map to TRBD1. CDR3 length: 15 amino acids. Per the germline V gene, CDR1 is SGHTA and CDR2 is FQGNSA. The V and J ends lost 5 bases and 0 bases, in that order; junction bases with no gene match: 4. The CDR3: CASSIGTGSTDTQYF. CDR3 nucleotides: TGTGCCAGCAGCATCGGGACAGGAAGCACAGATACGCAGTATTTT.

This chain uses TRBV6-1 with TRBJ2-1, with D perhaps TRBD2 (6 bases). From germline, CDR1 is MNHNS and CDR2 SASEGT. Trimming shortened V by 5 bases and J by 7 bases, and 15 bases separated the two germline ends. The length of the CDR3 is 14 residues. The chain's CDR3 is CASSKSSGGNEQFF. The DNA of the CDR3 is TGTGCCAGCAGTAAAAGTAGCGGCGGGAATGAGCAGTTCTTC.

The chain links TRBV24-1 to TRBJ2-3; 8 positions agree with TRBD1. The CDR3 length is 15 residues. The junction had 8 bases not matched to a gene; V was cut back by 4 bases and J by 6 bases. Germline V lookup: CDR1 KGHDR, CDR2 SFDVKD. CDR3: CATSDPTGVGDTQYF. CDR3 sequence (DNA): TGTGCCACCAGTGACCCGACAGGGGTCGGGGATACGCAGTATTTT.

The rearrangement joins TRBV19 to TRBJ2-4; D not resolved. The CDR3 has 11 amino acids. The V gene's germline CDR1 is LNHDA and CDR2 SQIVND (reference sequence). The V and J ends lost 5 bases and 14 bases respectively, with 13 bases between them. The CDR3 sequence is CASSWAGREYF. The CDR3 nucleotides read TGTGCCAGTAGTTGGGCAGGCCGAGAGTACTTC. Variable domain in full (rest from reference TRBV19 and TRBJ2-4): DGGITQSPKYLFRKEGQNVTLSCEQNLNHDAMYWYRQDPGQGLRLIYYSQIVNDFQKGDIAEGYSVSREKKESFPLTVTSAQKNPTAFYLCASSWAGREYFGAGTRLSVL.

The chain carries TRBV6-2 or TRBV6-3 and TRBJ2-1; D uncertain. Trimming took 5 bases from V and 0 from J, leaving 11 bases between them. The length of the CDR3 is 15 residues. Germline-derived CDR1 and CDR2 are MNHEY and SVGEGT. As DNA, the CDR3 is TGTGCCAGCAGTCCTAGTCAAAGCTCCTACAATGAGCAGTTCTTC. Translated, it gives CASSPSQSSYNEQFF.